This T cell receptor (beta chain) emerged from a study of OX40 agonist ivuxolimab in advanced cancers. This table comes from immunoSEQ multiplex PCR, and its TCRdb copy is limited to in-frame clones, with some not included. The sample lists tens of thousands of clones; 80% to 90% were seen once. The V and J ends lost 1 base and 1 base respectively, with 7 bases between them. The CDR3 contains 14 residues. Germline CDR1 reads SGHVS; CDR2 reads FQNEAQ. The receptor comes from an adult with an advanced solid tumor such as melanoma, head and neck, liver or kidney cancer. The V gene is TRBV7-8, the J gene TRBJ1-1, with no clear D. Sequencing used CD4+ or CD8+ T cells sorted from blood, obtained in a trial of the OX40 agonist ivuxolimab. The CDR3 DNA reads as TGTGCCAGCAGCTTAGAGCTCGCGAACACTGAAGCTTTCTTT. Translating gives CASSLELANTEAFF.